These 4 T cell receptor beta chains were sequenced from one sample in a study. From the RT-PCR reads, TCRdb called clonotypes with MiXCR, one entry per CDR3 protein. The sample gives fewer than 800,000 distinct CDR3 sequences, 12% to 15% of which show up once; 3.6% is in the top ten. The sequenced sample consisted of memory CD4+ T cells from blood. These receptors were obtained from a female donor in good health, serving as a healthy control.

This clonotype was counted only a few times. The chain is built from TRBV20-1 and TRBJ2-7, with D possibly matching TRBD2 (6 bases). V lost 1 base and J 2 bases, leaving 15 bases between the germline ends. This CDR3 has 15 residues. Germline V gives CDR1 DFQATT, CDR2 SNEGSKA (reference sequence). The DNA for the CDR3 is TGCAGTGCTAGAGGTGCGGGGTCCTACCCCTACGAGCAGTACTTC. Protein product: CSARGAGSYPYEQYF.

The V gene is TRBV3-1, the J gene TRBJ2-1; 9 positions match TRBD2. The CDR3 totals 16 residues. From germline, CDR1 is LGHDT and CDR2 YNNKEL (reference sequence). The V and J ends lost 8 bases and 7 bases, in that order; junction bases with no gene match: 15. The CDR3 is CASSNFAGGKGNEQFF. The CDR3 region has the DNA TGTGCCAGCTCTAATTTCGCGGGAGGGAAGGGTAATGAGCAGTTCTTC.

CDR3 coding DNA: TGTGCCAGCAGTTACCTCGGGACAGGGTACACCGGGGAGCTGTTTTTT. Translation: CASSYLGTGYTGELFF. The rearrangement links TRBV6-2 or TRBV6-3 to TRBJ2-2; 9 nucleotides match TRBD1. J gave up 3 bases and V 2 bases, and 4 bases lay outside the gene matches. The V gene's germline CDR1 is MNHEY and CDR2 SVGEGT. The CDR3 extends over 16 amino acids.

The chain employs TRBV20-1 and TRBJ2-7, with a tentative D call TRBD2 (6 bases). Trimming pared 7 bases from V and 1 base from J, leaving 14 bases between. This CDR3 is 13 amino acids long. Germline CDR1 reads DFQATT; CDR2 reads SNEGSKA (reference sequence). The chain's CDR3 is CSVEGSGSYEQYF. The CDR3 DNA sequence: TGCAGTGTGGAGGGGTCAGGATCCTACGAGCAGTACTTC.